This T cell receptor (beta chain) was identified in a study of cytomegalovirus exposure and HLA in healthy donors (dated by TCRdb to about 2017). At the level of the whole study: In an earlier analysis of fewer than 750 of the donors, 276 Gb of sequence data and some 120 million unique TCR beta sequences from 150 million to 200 million T cells were reported. An early release covering more than 500 HLA-typed donors comprised about 310 gigabases of sequencing data and around 80 million unique TCR sequences. Among the approximately 420 genotyped donors, approximately 82% belonged to the genetic ancestry cluster associated with self-reported Caucasian donors. The study aimed to test whether cataloging public T cell receptors could reveal signatures of past pathogen exposure. The study profiled the T cell repertoires of hundreds of subjects by immunosequencing and related them to cytomegalovirus serostatus. Besides the first cohort of more than 650 subjects, a separate validation cohort made up of 90 to 150 different subjects was used. To predict cytomegalovirus infection status, the study combined high-throughput TCR immunosequencing, statistical association of individual TCRs with disease status, and machine learning. In a later analysis, previously published TCR beta repertoires from several hundred donors were re-analyzed and high-resolution HLA genotyping was added so that TCR occurrence patterns could be studied. Rather than drawing on any new phenotypic data, the later analysis identified candidate immune exposures from TCR beta sequences and the way those sequences occurred across donors. In an earlier analysis of roughly 600 of the donors, high-throughput TCR beta sequencing was used to judge whether each TCR beta V gene segment behaved as functional or pseudogenic. Donor age, sex, ethnicity and CMV serostatus were compiled alongside the repertoire data. A later genetic analysis took genome-wide SNP genotypes for about 55% of the 666 donors and used that subset as a discovery cohort. Every repertoire in the discovery cohort had been generated on one and the same sequencing platform. Class I and class II HLA loci were covered by the typing at four-digit resolution. Typing coverage varied by locus: 629-630 donors for A, B, C, DRB1 and DQB1; approximately 500 for DQA1; approximately 570 for DPA1; 450 to 480 for DPB1. Roughly five DR-DQ haplotypes were handled as single units for association and clustering because linkage in the cohort was strong. Across approximately 400 genotyped donors of the cohort, an average of about 200,000 unique TCR beta nucleotide sequences per donor were sequenced, and approximately 17% of those sequences were non-productive.

The cohort consisted of 600 to 700 healthy bone marrow donors. At the time of sampling, every cohort member was nominally healthy, though immune exposures that went unrecorded were likely present. The donor was CMV seropositive and belonged to the group of more than 250 seropositive cohort members. Every donor gave a peripheral blood sample, and the peripheral blood mononuclear cells from that sample were used for TCR beta sequencing. The Qiagen DNeasy Blood Extraction Kit was used to extract genomic DNA from the blood cell samples. As regards this clone: Its recognized antigen is unknown. Base qualities are missing; no much larger clone stands one base away.

Preparation of the library involved the immunoSEQ multiplex PCR assay. The multiplex PCR relied on a mix of 60 forward primers for TCR Vbeta segments and 13 reverse primers for TCR Jbeta segments. The CDR3 region of rearranged TCR beta genes was amplified from genomic DNA by a multiplex PCR assay. The amplified TCR beta libraries were sequenced on the Illumina HiSeq System as 87-base-pair reads. Regarding the original processing steps: A later analysis counted tens of millions of unique TCR beta chains across the 650 to 700 repertoires, and around 9.9 million of these chains were shared by at least two donors. To remove PCR and sequencing errors, raw reads were error-corrected and collapsed into unique sequences using a nearest-neighbor algorithm that merged closely related sequences. CDR3 sequences were aligned to IMGT reference sequences to assign V, D and J gene segments. Each retained sequence needed at least a six-nucleotide match to both a V gene segment and a J gene segment. Rearrangements were called productive when the CDR3 lacked stop codons and stayed in frame with V and J; all others were non-productive. CDR3 was defined according to IMGT convention as the region running from the second conserved V-encoded cysteine to the conserved J-encoded phenylalanine. The earlier analysis of 587 of the donors excluded any sequence lacking an unambiguous match to a single V gene segment. In an earlier analysis of around 590 of the donors, a V segment was called functional when productive rearrangements were above 56.7%, and segregating when the standard deviation between donors exceeded 5%. To diagnose cytomegalovirus status from the catalog of TCR beta chain sequences, a statistical classification framework was built. V and J gene assignment, in a later analysis, came from comparing TCR nucleotide sequences with IMGT/GENE-DB human TR gene sequences. A later analysis assigned CDR3 sequences and most-parsimonious VDJ recombination scenarios with the TCRdist pipeline. In a later analysis, each TCR beta chain was defined by its CDR3 amino acid sequence together with its V-gene family, and reads without a unique V-gene family were excluded. To address suspected cross-contamination and a sequencing artifact, a later analysis removed a few hundred highly shared, low-generation-probability nucleotide sequences. A later analysis calculated a clonal expansion index for each public chain from normalized within-repertoire ranks of inferred template counts. Generation probabilities in a later analysis came from a VDJ recombination model fitted to out-of-frame rearrangements, and those results were checked against IGoR. A later analysis scored TCR-TCR, TCR-HLA and TCR-CMV co-occurrence with hypergeometric tests, applying a repertoire-size bias correction to TCR pairs. To estimate false discovery rates, a later analysis permuted the HLA or CMV assignments 20 times. In a later analysis, co-occurring TCRs were grouped using DBSCAN, with TCRdist sequence similarity added in when clustering inside HLA-allele-positive subsets. Repertoires with fewer than 30,000 or more than 120,000 public chains were left out of co-occurrence clustering, as were four to six repertoires with anomalous nucleotide sharing. In TCRdb, the immuneACCESS table is reduced to in-frame sequences with V and J assigned. These tables do not hold every clone; where another copy was compared, an unresolved V gene accounts for under half, and the others remain unexplained. V, J and clone size derive from that table, while D and trimming were established from the DNA sequence. The sample contains some 110,000 clones, approximately 75% of them found a single time. Around 5.2% of the sample belongs to the ten largest clones.

Beyond this particular receptor, the publication reports: A total of 150 to 200 TCR beta chains were listed by the study as associated with cytomegalovirus. At a false discovery rate of 0.05, a later analysis linked 15,000 to 20,000 TCR beta sequences to specific HLA alleles. Compared with equally common non-associated chains, HLA-associated TCR beta chains in a later analysis were more clonally expanded and had lower generation probabilities. In both the original and validation cohorts, the classifier was reported to diagnose cytomegalovirus status with high specificity and sensitivity. An earlier analysis of approximately 570 of the donors showed that most TCR beta V segments appeared in productive rearrangements either about 87% or about 30% of the time, which broadly matched IMGT annotations. Only TCR beta chains were sequenced in this cohort, and the absence of alpha or paired-chain data limited detectable features. According to a later analysis, most CMV-associated TCR beta chains appeared to be HLA-restricted, and the HLA associations seemed to be driven largely by CMV exposure. A further reported finding was that TCR beta sequences accurately predicted the HLA-A and HLA-B alleles for most subjects in the first cohort. Because counts were too low, about 15 rarely observed V segments, including chromosome 9 orphons, were left out of the earlier analysis of some 640 of the donors. Because HLA typing was unavailable for some donors at each locus, only the typed subset was used in association tests. Sequencing depth was assumed to be roughly uniform across donors in the presence/absence analyses, though that assumption may not hold. Linkage disequilibrium might explain the correlated functional status among segregating V segments, but an unknown experimental factor could not be excluded. A later genetic analysis associated a missense DCLRE1C variant with V-gene and J-gene trimming of TCR beta chains, and an independent cohort replicated the association. While some public TCRs were present in many individuals, most TCR sequences turned up only very rarely across donors. In a later analysis, the rate of TCR association differed among HLA loci, with DRB1 alleles having the most associated TCRs and HLA-C alleles having the fewest. According to a later analysis, parvovirus B19, influenza, CMV and Epstein-Barr virus appeared linked to several top co-occurrence clusters. It was suggested by the authors that the approach could potentially be generalized to other disease states and immunological phenotypes. A cluster of highly shared sequence variants was judged likely to be a technical artifact of the sequencing pipeline. When HLA alleles, especially DR and DQ, strongly co-occurred, attributing TCR associations to individual alleles was difficult. For the cohort, immune exposure information was limited to CMV serostatus. According to a later genetic analysis, donors in an Asian-associated ancestry cluster had fewer N-insertions in productive TCRs than the approximately 690-donor mean. Some IMGT-functional V segments, including TRBV6-2 and TRBV6-3, could not be told apart with the 87-base-pair reads, so those segments were excluded. Three of the identified cytomegalovirus-associated TCR beta chains were confirmed in vitro to be specific for cytomegalovirus antigens.

CDR1 and CDR2 were assigned from the germline V gene (reference sequence) as MNHEY and SMNVEV. The CDR3, cysteine through phenylalanine, is 11 amino acids long. CDR3 DNA is the only sequence kept; it has 33 bases, read in frame from the first base. V is cut by 7 bases and J by 1 base, and the space between the germline ends is 4 bases. The rearrangement joined TRBV27 to TRBJ2-5, with the D gene uncertain. The receptor's source is a man between 45 and 60 years old in good health and CMV-seropositive. Sequenced input: PBMCs. The CDR3 reads CASTFQETQYF. The DNA is TGTGCCAGCACCTTCCAAGAGACCCAGTACTTC.